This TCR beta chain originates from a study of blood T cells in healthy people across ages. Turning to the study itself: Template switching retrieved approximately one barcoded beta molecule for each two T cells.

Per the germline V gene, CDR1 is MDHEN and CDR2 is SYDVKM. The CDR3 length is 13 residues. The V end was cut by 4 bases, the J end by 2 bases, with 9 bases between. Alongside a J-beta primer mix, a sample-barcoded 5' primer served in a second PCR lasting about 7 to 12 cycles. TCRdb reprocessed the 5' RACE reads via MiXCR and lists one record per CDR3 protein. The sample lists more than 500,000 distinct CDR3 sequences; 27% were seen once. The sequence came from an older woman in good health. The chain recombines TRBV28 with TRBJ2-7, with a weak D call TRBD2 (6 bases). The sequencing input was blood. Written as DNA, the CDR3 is TGTGCCAGCAGTTGGCGGGGAACCTACGAGCAGTACTTC. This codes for CASSWRGTYEQYF.